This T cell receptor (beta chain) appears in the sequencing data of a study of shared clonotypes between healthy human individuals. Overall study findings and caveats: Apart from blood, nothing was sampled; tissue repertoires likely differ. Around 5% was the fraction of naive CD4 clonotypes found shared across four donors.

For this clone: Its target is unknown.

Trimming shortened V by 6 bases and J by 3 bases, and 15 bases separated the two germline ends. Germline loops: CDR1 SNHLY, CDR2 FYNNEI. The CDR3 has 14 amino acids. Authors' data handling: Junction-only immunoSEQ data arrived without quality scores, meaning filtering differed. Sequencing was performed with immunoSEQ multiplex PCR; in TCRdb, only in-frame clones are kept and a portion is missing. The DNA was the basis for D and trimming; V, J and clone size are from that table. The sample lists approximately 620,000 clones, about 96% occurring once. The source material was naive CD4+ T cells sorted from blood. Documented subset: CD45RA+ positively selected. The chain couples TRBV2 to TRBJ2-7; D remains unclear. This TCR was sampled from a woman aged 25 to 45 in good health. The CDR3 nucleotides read TGTGCCAGCAGAAAGGCCCCGAACTTCTACGAGCAGTACTTC. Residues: CASRKAPNFYEQYF.